The 23 T cell receptor beta chains listed next were all sequenced from one sample in a study of T cell changes during pregnancy in multiple sclerosis. Assay used: immunoSEQ multiplex PCR; TCRdb lists only in-frame clones, some missing. The table has roughly 29,000 clones, approximately 88% seen once. The sequences come from CD8+ T cells from peripheral blood mononuclear cells, collected before pregnancy. These receptors were taken from a female donor with multiple sclerosis, enrolled in a pregnancy study.

The J gene is TRBJ1-4, the V gene TRBV6-5; TRBD1 is a possible D gene (5 bases). Germline CDR1 MNHEY, CDR2 SVGAGI. V gave up 5 bases and J gave up 10 bases, with 14 bases separating them. The CDR3 has 13 amino acids. CDR3 bases: TGTGCCAGCAGTCAAGGGGTCTGGGGAAAACTGTTTTTT. Translating it yields CASSQGVWGKLFF.

The chain is built from TRBV4-3 and TRBJ2-7; 11 bases match TRBD1. The J segment lost 0 bases and the V segment lost 0 bases, leaving 10 bases of the junction unmatched. Germline V gene lookup returns CDR1 LGHNA and CDR2 YSLEER. This CDR3 spans 19 amino acids. In DNA, the CDR3 is TGCGCCAGCAGCCAAGAAAGGACAGGGGGCGACTTTTTCTCCTACGAGCAGTACTTC. Translation: CASSQERTGGDFFSYEQYF.

This chain connects TRBV18 to TRBJ2-1, with TRBD1 identical over 11 bases. The length of the CDR3 is 19 residues. The germline CDR1 and CDR2 sequences are KGHSH and LQKENI. Trimming removed 3 bases from V and 2 bases from J; junction bases left unmatched: 12. The CDR3 sequence: CASSPWTGGIAAPYNEQFF. CDR3 in DNA: TGTGCCAGCTCACCTTGGACAGGGGGCATAGCGGCCCCCTACAATGAGCAGTTCTTC.

This clone was counted a few times. The chain recombines TRBV4-2 with TRBJ1-1, with TRBD1 matching 10 bases. J gave up 6 bases and V 1 base, and 5 bases lay outside the gene matches. CDR1 and CDR2 (germline): LGHNA, YNFKEQ. The CDR3 runs 15 residues. The CDR3 DNA sequence: TGTGCCAGCAGCCAAGCCGGGACAGGGGCAGCTGAAGCTTTCTTT. Its protein product is CASSQAGTGAAEAFF.

This sequence joins TRBV6-1 and TRBJ2-1, with 10 bases lining up with TRBD2. J was trimmed by 2 bases and V by 2 bases; bases with no gene match: 0. The CDR3 sequence is 15 residues long. Germline V gives CDR1 MNHNS, CDR2 SASEGT. The CDR3 sequence is CASSELAGAYNEQFF. In nucleotides, the CDR3 is TGTGCCAGCAGTGAACTAGCGGGGGCCTACAATGAGCAGTTCTTC.

CDR3 sequence (DNA): TGTGCCAGCAGCTCGGGGTGGGTTTCCGGCTACACCTTC. This gives the protein CASSSGWVSGYTF. The chain carries TRBV11-2 and TRBJ1-2; D unclear. CDR3 length equals 13 residues. The V gene lost 4 bases and the J gene lost 8 bases, with 14 bases spanning the gap. In germline, CDR1 is SGHAT, CDR2 FQNNGV.

The rearrangement joins TRBV5-1 to TRBJ1-2; 7 nucleotides match TRBD1. Trimming cost V 0 bases and J 4 bases; bases outside gene matches: 12. Germline lookup yields CDR1 SGHRS and CDR2 YFSETQ. The CDR3 runs to 17 residues. The CDR3 region has the DNA TGCGCCAGCAGCTTGGCCGTTACAGGGGATATATCCTATGGCTACACCTTC. This translates into CASSLAVTGDISYGYTF. The complete variable domain, with remaining parts taken from reference TRBV5-1 and TRBJ1-2, reads KAGVTQTPRYLIKTRGQQVTLSCSPISGHRSVSWYQQTPGQGLQFLFEYFSETQRNKGNFPGRFSGRQFSNSRSEMNVSTLELGDSALYLCASSLAVTGDISYGYTFGSGTRLTVV.

The chain links TRBV5-6 to TRBJ2-5, with D perhaps TRBD2 (6 bases). CDR3 length equals 14 residues. Trimming shortened V by 0 bases and J by 2 bases, and 8 bases separated the two germline ends. The germline gives CDR1 SGHDT, CDR2 YYEEEE. The CDR3 coding sequence is TGTGCCAGCAGCTTGGGCGGAGGGCAAGAGACCCAGTACTTC. Its protein is CASSLGGGQETQYF.

This clone occurred once. The J gene is TRBJ2-3, the V gene TRBV5-4; 7 positions agree with TRBD2. The CDR3 loop spans 16 amino acids. The V and J ends lost 0 bases and 2 bases, in that order; junction bases with no gene match: 6. CDR1 is SGHNT and CDR2 is YYREEE in the germline V gene (reference sequence). CDR3 residues: CASSLVRAGPTDTQYF. CDR3 nucleotides: TGTGCCAGCAGCTTGGTGCGAGCGGGGCCCACAGATACGCAGTATTTT.

This rearrangement joins TRBV19 to TRBJ2-1; TRBD2 matches 7 bases. The CDR3 loop spans 15 amino acids. Germline CDR1 and CDR2: LNHDA and SQIVND (reference sequence). Germline trimming cut 3 bases from V and 9 bases from J; bases unmatched to any gene: 11. CDR3 sequence (DNA): TGTGCCAGTAGTATTTTCCCCGGGGGGTTCTTTGAGCAGTTCTTC. Translated: CASSIFPGGFFEQFF.

V usage is TRBV27 and J usage is TRBJ1-2; D perhaps matches TRBD1 (6 bases). V lost 2 bases, J lost 6 bases, and 16 bases lay in between. Germline V CDR1 and CDR2: MNHEY, SMNVEV (reference sequence). The CDR3 contains 15 residues. DNA of the CDR3: TGTGCCAGCAGTTTAAGCGGCGGCAGGGGAGATGGCTACACCTTC. Encoded protein: CASSLSGGRGDGYTF.

V and J are TRBV16 and TRBJ1-2; tentative D call: TRBD1 (5 bases). The V gene lost 2 bases and the J gene lost 4 bases, with 14 bases spanning the gap. The germline gives CDR1 KGHSY, CDR2 FQNENV. The CDR3 runs 15 residues. CDR3 bases: TGTGCCAGCAGCCAACCCGGGGGATCTTTCTATGGCTACACCTTC. Translation gives CASSQPGGSFYGYTF.

The chain has TRBV27 and TRBJ2-5, with TRBD2 identical over 8 bases. The germline V gene has CDR1 MNHEY and CDR2 SMNVEV (reference sequence). The CDR3 totals 15 residues. Germline trimming cut 5 bases from V and 7 bases from J; bases unmatched to any gene: 12. The CDR3 loop reads CASSPLGSGVGTQYF. The CDR3 region has the DNA TGTGCCAGCAGTCCCCTGGGTAGCGGGGTAGGGACCCAGTACTTC.

The V gene is TRBV6-5, the J gene TRBJ2-1, with TRBD1 as a possible D gene (5 bases). This CDR3 is 16 amino acids long. V was trimmed by 0 bases and J by 2 bases, leaving 11 bases between them. In germline, CDR1 is MNHEY, CDR2 SVGAGI. The CDR3 DNA is TGTGCCAGCAGTTACTCTCGGGCAGGGCCCTACAATGAGCAGTTCTTC. Its protein is CASSYSRAGPYNEQFF.

The J gene is TRBJ1-1, the V gene TRBV7-2; TRBD1 matches at 10 bases. The length of the CDR3 is 17 residues. The germline CDR1 and CDR2 sequences are SGHTA and FQGNSA. V lost 0 bases to trimming and J lost 9 bases; unmatched junction nucleotides: 13. CDR3 bases: TGTGCCAGCAGCTTAGCTACTACCCTTCCGGGACAGGGGAAAGCTTTCTTT. Translation gives CASSLATTLPGQGKAFF.

J is TRBJ1-1 and V is TRBV15; no clear D. The CDR3 loop spans 15 amino acids. Per the germline V gene, CDR1 is LNHNV and CDR2 is YYDKDF (reference sequence). Trimming pared 1 base from V and 2 bases from J, leaving 11 bases between. CDR3 DNA sequence: TGTGCCACCAGCAGAGTCCGGGGAAGCAACACTGAAGCTTTCTTT. It encodes CATSRVRGSNTEAFF.

The rearrangement joins TRBV28 to TRBJ2-7, with 7 positions matching TRBD1. Unmatched junction bases numbered 7, after V lost 8 bases and J lost 3 bases. Germline loops: CDR1 MDHEN, CDR2 SYDVKM. This CDR3 contains 13 residues. This CDR3 is CASHPTGIYEQYF. The CDR3 DNA reads as TGTGCCAGCCATCCGACAGGGATCTACGAGCAGTACTTC.

V and J are TRBV10-3 and TRBJ1-2; 8 nucleotides align to TRBD1. This CDR3 comprises 15 residues. With V trimmed by 4 bases and J by 4 bases, 8 bases remained unmatched. CDR1 and CDR2 from the germline V gene are ENHRY and SYGVKD. CDR3 coding DNA: TGTGCCATCAGTGCAAACAGGGGGTCGGCCTATGGCTACACCTTC. It yields the protein CAISANRGSAYGYTF.

The chain carries TRBV11-2 and TRBJ1-1; no reliable D call. CDR1 and CDR2 from the germline V gene are SGHAT and FQNNGV. Trimming removed 4 bases from V and 0 bases from J, with 9 bases in between. The CDR3 covers 14 residues. The CDR3 protein is CASSSLYMNTEAFF. In DNA form, the CDR3 reads TGTGCCAGCAGCTCCTTATATATGAACACTGAAGCTTTCTTT.

This clone was observed a single time. The chain recombines TRBV4-1 with TRBJ2-7; the match to TRBD1 covers 7 bases. Per the germline V gene, CDR1 is MGHRA and CDR2 is YSYEKL. The CDR3 loop spans 16 amino acids. With 3 bases clipped from V and 2 bases from J, the junction kept 10 bases outside the gene matches. CDR3 region: CASSQATGTVAYEQYF. The CDR3 DNA follows: TGCGCCAGCAGCCAGGCGACTGGGACAGTGGCCTACGAGCAGTACTTC.

CDR3 nucleotide sequence: TGTGCCACCAGCAGAGGTAGCGGGGGTGAGACCTACGAGCAGTACTTC. Its translation is CATSRGSGGETYEQYF. The chain links TRBV15 to TRBJ2-7; 9 nucleotides align to TRBD2. CDR1 is LNHNV, CDR2 YYDKDF, per germline (reference sequence). J was trimmed by 2 bases and V by 1 base; bases with no gene match: 6. The CDR3 contains 16 residues. Full variable domain (remainder filled in from reference TRBV15 and TRBJ2-7): DAMVIQNPRYQVTQFGKPVTLSCSQTLNHNVMYWYQQKSSQAPKLLFHYYDKDFNNEADTPDNFQSRRPNTSFCFLDIRSPGLGDTAMYLCATSRGSGGETYEQYFGPGTRLTVT.

The genes are TRBV19 and TRBJ1-6; 9 positions match TRBD1. The germline V gene has CDR1 LNHDA and CDR2 SQIVND (reference sequence). V was pared by 8 bases and J by 4 bases, with 3 bases of the junction left unmatched. The CDR3 is made up of 14 amino acids. The CDR3 loop reads CASGTGYYNSPLHF. The CDR3 region has the DNA TGTGCCAGTGGGACAGGGTATTATAATTCACCCCTCCACTTT.

The gene calls are TRBV6-1 and TRBJ1-5, with a tentative D call TRBD1 (5 bases). CDR1 is MNHNS, CDR2 SASEGT, per germline. Trimming took off 1 base at V and 7 bases at J, with 23 bases between the two ends. This CDR3 has 18 amino acids. The CDR3 DNA is TGTGCCAGCAGTGAAGGGTTTGGGAAACAGGAATCGTGGCAGCCCCAGCATTTT. Amino acids: CASSEGFGKQESWQPQHF.